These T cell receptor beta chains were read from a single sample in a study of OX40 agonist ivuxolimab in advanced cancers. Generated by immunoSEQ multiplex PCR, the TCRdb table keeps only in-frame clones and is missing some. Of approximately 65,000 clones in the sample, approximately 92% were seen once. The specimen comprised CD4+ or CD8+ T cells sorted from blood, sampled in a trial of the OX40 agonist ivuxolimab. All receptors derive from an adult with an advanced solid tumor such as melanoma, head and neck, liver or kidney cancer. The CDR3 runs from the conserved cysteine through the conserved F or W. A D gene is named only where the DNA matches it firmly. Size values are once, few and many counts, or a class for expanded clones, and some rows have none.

CDR3aa: CASSSNRDRPPEAKNIQYF
CDR3nt: TGTGCCAGCAGCTCCAACCGGGACAGGCCCCCAGAAGCCAAAAACATTCAGTACTTC
j_gene: TRBJ2-4
d_gene: TRBD1
v_gene: TRBV13
abundance: .

CDR3aa: CASSQDSYREKLFF
CDR3nt: TGTGCCAGCAGCCAAGATTCGTACAGGGAAAAACTGTTTTTT
j_gene: TRBJ1-4
d_gene: .
v_gene: TRBV14
abundance: once

CDR3aa: CASSIGTGGGQPQHF
CDR3nt: TGTGCCAGTAGTATAGGCACAGGGGGCGGTCAGCCCCAGCATTTT
j_gene: TRBJ1-5
d_gene: TRBD1
v_gene: TRBV19
abundance: once

CDR3aa: CASSMTGANTEAFF
CDR3nt: TGTGCCAGCAGTATGACGGGGGCGAACACTGAAGCTTTCTTT
j_gene: TRBJ1-1
d_gene: .
v_gene: TRBV28
abundance: .

CDR3aa: CASSLGAQGAIDEQFF
CDR3nt: TGTGCCAGCAGCTTAGGGGCACAGGGGGCTATAGATGAGCAGTTCTTC
j_gene: TRBJ2-1
d_gene: TRBD1
v_gene: TRBV7-6
abundance: .

CDR3aa: CANWPTDYEQYF
CDR3nt: TGTGCCAACTGGCCTACGGACTACGAGCAGTACTTC
j_gene: TRBJ2-7
d_gene: .
v_gene: TRBV6-5
abundance: once

CDR3aa: CASSLSATLTEAFF
CDR3nt: TGTGCCAGCAGTTTATCGGCGACCCTGACTGAAGCTTTCTTT
j_gene: TRBJ1-1
d_gene: .
v_gene: TRBV27
abundance: .

CDR3aa: CASSLDGGPLGRGGYTF
CDR3nt: TGCGCCAGCAGCTTGGACGGGGGCCCTCTCGGGCGGGGTGGCTACACCTTC
j_gene: TRBJ1-2
d_gene: .
v_gene: TRBV5-1
abundance: .

CDR3aa: CASSPGQGIPEAFF
CDR3nt: TGTGCCAGTTCTCCGGGACAGGGGATCCCTGAAGCTTTCTTT
j_gene: TRBJ1-1
d_gene: TRBD1
v_gene: TRBV19
abundance: .

CDR3aa: CASRALGTGGYEQYF
CDR3nt: TGTGCCAGCAGGGCGTTGGGGACAGGGGGCTACGAGCAGTACTTC
j_gene: TRBJ2-7
d_gene: TRBD1
v_gene: TRBV27
abundance: .

CDR3aa: CASSLRGQPGNTIYF
CDR3nt: TGTGCCAGCAGCTTAAGAGGACAGCCTGGAAACACCATATATTTT
j_gene: TRBJ1-3
d_gene: .
v_gene: TRBV7-8
abundance: .

CDR3aa: CASSLGGQSSYNEQFF
CDR3nt: TGCGCCAGCAGCTTGGGCGGACAGAGCTCCTACAATGAGCAGTTCTTC
j_gene: TRBJ2-1
d_gene: .
v_gene: TRBV5-1
abundance: .

CDR3aa: CSATRDVAQFF
CDR3nt: TGCAGTGCTACTAGGGATGTTGCGCAGTTCTTC
j_gene: TRBJ2-1
d_gene: .
v_gene: TRBV20-1
abundance: .

CDR3aa: CAISESDRSAGRAGELFF
CDR3nt: TGTGCCATCAGTGAGTCCGATCGCAGCGCGGGGAGGGCCGGGGAGCTGTTTTTT
j_gene: TRBJ2-2
d_gene: TRBD2
v_gene: TRBV10-3
abundance: .

CDR3aa: CASRVSVVSNQPQHF
CDR3nt: TGCGCCAGCAGAGTGTCCGTTGTTAGCAATCAGCCCCAGCATTTT
j_gene: TRBJ1-5
d_gene: .
v_gene: TRBV5-1
abundance: .

CDR3aa: CAIIEGQGAYEQYF
CDR3nt: TGTGCCATCATTGAGGGACAGGGAGCCTACGAGCAGTACTTC
j_gene: TRBJ2-7
d_gene: TRBD1
v_gene: TRBV10-3
abundance: .

CDR3aa: CAWRLAGNNEQFF
CDR3nt: TGTGCCTGGAGGTTAGCGGGGAACAATGAGCAGTTCTTC
j_gene: TRBJ2-1
d_gene: TRBD2
v_gene: TRBV30
abundance: .

CDR3aa: CASSPPRQGETQYF
CDR3nt: TGTGCCAGCAGTCCCCCTCGACAGGGAGAGACCCAGTACTTC
j_gene: TRBJ2-5
d_gene: TRBD1
v_gene: TRBV6-4
abundance: .

CDR3aa: CASSPIPGLVLWGAVF
CDR3nt: TGTGCCAGCAGCCCTATTCCGGGACTAGTCCTTTGGGGAGCTGTTTTT
j_gene: TRBJ2-2
d_gene: .
v_gene: TRBV21-1
abundance: .

CDR3aa: CASSLDLTRNTQYF
CDR3nt: TGCGCCAGCAGCTTGGACCTCACAAGAAATACCCAGTACTTC
j_gene: TRBJ2-5
d_gene: .
v_gene: TRBV5-1
abundance: .

CDR3aa: CASSQVGGRFSSTDTQYF
CDR3nt: TGCGCCAGCAGCCAAGTGGGGGGGCGATTTTCTAGCACAGATACGCAGTATTTT
j_gene: TRBJ2-3
d_gene: .
v_gene: TRBV4-1
abundance: .

CDR3aa: CAWSRLIEQAFF
CDR3nt: TGTGCCTGGAGTCGACTCATCGAACAAGCTTTCTTT
j_gene: TRBJ1-1
d_gene: .
v_gene: TRBV30
abundance: .

CDR3aa: CACRTSGGSKFF
CDR3nt: TGTGCCTGCAGGACTAGCGGGGGGTCAAAGTTCTTC
j_gene: TRBJ2-1
d_gene: TRBD2
v_gene: TRBV30
abundance: .

CDR3aa: CASSSQGLFSYEQYF
CDR3nt: TGTGCCAGCAGCTCACAGGGGTTATTCTCCTACGAGCAGTACTTC
j_gene: TRBJ2-7
d_gene: TRBD1
v_gene: TRBV9
abundance: .

CDR3aa: CASSFQGAKSYEQYF
CDR3nt: TGTGCCAGCAGTTTTCAGGGGGCAAAGTCCTACGAGCAGTACTTC
j_gene: TRBJ2-7
d_gene: TRBD1
v_gene: TRBV27
abundance: .